This T cell receptor beta chain emerged from a study of blood T cell repertoires in COVID-19. In the study overall: Italy, Spain and the United States were the sources of the convalescent and acute COVID-19 samples.

Sequencing was performed with immunoSEQ multiplex PCR; in TCRdb, only in-frame clones are kept and a portion is missing. The table has around 180,000 clones, 88% seen once; the top ten hold roughly 24%. Germline V gene sequence: CDR1 MNHEY, CDR2 SVGAGI. CDR3 length: 12 amino acids. With V trimmed by 5 bases and J by 11 bases, 5 bases remained unmatched. This clone was detected once. The chain couples TRBV6-5 to TRBJ2-4; 8 nucleotides match TRBD2. Sequencing was done on a sample of peripheral blood. The sequence derives from a man aged 55-75 years with acute or convalescent COVID-19. CDR3 amino acids: CASSPRGGVQYF. CDR3 DNA: TGTGCCAGCAGTCCCCGGGGGGGGGTTCAGTACTTC.